The 17 T cell receptor beta chains presented below share a single source sample, sequenced in a study of CD8+CD57+ T cells in acquired aplastic anemia. The use of genomic DNA as template underpinned the TCR beta VDJ and CDR3 profiling. TCRdb reprocessed the reads via MiXCR and lists one record per CDR3 protein. The sample lists 100,000 to 150,000 distinct CDR3 sequences, less than 45% occurring once. Sequencing was done on a sample of sorted CD4+, CD8+, or CD8+CD57+ T cells (not recorded which) from PBMCs. These receptor sequences come from a human donor in good health, serving as a control.

In regard to this clonotype: A much larger clone differs by one base, so this may be a read error. This chain uses TRBV9 with TRBJ2-2; 8 bases are shared with TRBD2. Germline V gene data show CDR1 as SGDLS and CDR2 as YYNGEE. V lost 6 bases to trimming and J lost 2 bases; unmatched junction nucleotides: 9. CDR3 length: 16 amino acids. The DNA for the CDR3 is TGTGCCAGCAACCCTTGGCGGGGGGTCAACACCGGGGAGCTGTTTTTT. Its translation: CASNPWRGVNTGELFF. The variable domain in full, with the rest retrieved from reference TRBV9 and TRBJ2-2, is DSGVTQTPKHLITATGQRVTLRCSPRSGDLSVYWYQQSLDQGLQFLIQYYNGEERAKGNILERFSAQQFPDLHSELNLSSLELGDSALYFCASNPWRGVNTGELFFGEGSRLTVL.

In its sample, this clonotype was seen many times. The chain carries TRBV4-1 and TRBJ1-6; D remains unclear. This CDR3 contains 16 residues. The germline V gene encodes CDR1 MGHRA and CDR2 YSYEKL. V was cut by 0 bases and J by 8 bases, with 14 bases left in between. The CDR3 is CASSQDRLLLDSPLHF. CDR3 nucleotide sequence: TGCGCCAGCAGCCAAGATCGTCTGCTCCTAGATTCACCCCTCCACTTT.

V gene TRBV6-1 combines with J gene TRBJ2-1, with D unresolved. V was shortened by 0 bases and J by 0 bases, with 3 bases between the two germline ends. From germline, CDR1 is MNHNS and CDR2 SASEGT. The CDR3 sequence is 14 residues long. CDR3 protein: CASSEAFSYNEQFF. The CDR3 nucleotides read TGTGCCAGCAGTGAAGCGTTCTCCTACAATGAGCAGTTCTTC.

The gene calls are TRBV9 and TRBJ1-4; no definite D call. The V end was cut by 0 bases, the J end by 0 bases, with 9 bases between. CDR3 length equals 16 residues. In germline, CDR1 is SGDLS, CDR2 YYNGEE. CDR3 protein: CASSVGETTTNEKLFF. In DNA form, the CDR3 reads TGTGCCAGCAGCGTAGGGGAGACTACAACTAATGAAAAACTGTTTTTT.

The chain combines TRBV2 with TRBJ2-3, with TRBD2 identical over 9 bases. Trimming at V came to 4 bases and at J to 3 bases, leaving 5 bases not matched to a gene. The CDR3 consists of 15 residues. Germline lookup yields CDR1 SNHLY and CDR2 FYNNEI. CDR3 sequence: CASSGFSGRTDTQYF. CDR3 coding DNA: TGTGCCAGCAGTGGATTTAGCGGGAGAACAGATACGCAGTATTTT.

This clonotype was counted many times. The chain recombines TRBV6-1 with TRBJ1-1; D unclear. The CDR3 length is 13 residues. Germline V gene data show CDR1 as MNHNS and CDR2 as SASEGT. V was clipped by 4 bases and J by 1 base, with 7 bases between them. The CDR3 spells CASSAKGNTEAFF. The CDR3 coding sequence is TGTGCCAGCAGTGCGAAAGGGAACACTGAAGCTTTCTTT.

The chain joins TRBV2 to TRBJ2-1; 7 bases agree with TRBD2. The CDR3 length is 15 residues. CDR1 and CDR2 (germline): SNHLY, FYNNEI. With 4 bases clipped from V and 2 bases from J, the junction kept 5 bases outside the gene matches. In nucleotides, the CDR3 is TGTGCCAGCAGTGTATCGGGAGGAACCTACAATGAGCAGTTCTTC. This gives the protein CASSVSGGTYNEQFF.

This clonotype was recorded many times. This chain links TRBV12-3 or TRBV12-4 with TRBJ1-1; D ambiguous. Trimming removed 11 bases at V and 5 bases at J, with 18 bases between. The CDR3 is 13 amino acids. CDR3 nucleotides: TGTGCCGCAGTAACACGGGGATGGACTGAAGCTTTCTTT. It codes for CAAVTRGWTEAFF.

This clonotype was observed many times. This chain links TRBV19 with TRBJ2-2, with TRBD2 matching 7 bases. The CDR3 contains 14 residues. CDR1 is LNHDA, CDR2 SQIVND, per germline (reference sequence). J gave up 4 bases and V 10 bases, and 9 bases lay outside the gene matches. As DNA, the CDR3 is TGTGCCACCCTGGACTCGGGAGGCACCGGGGAGCTGTTTTTT. It translates to CATLDSGGTGELFF.

Many counts were recorded for this clonotype. The chain's CDR3 is CASSPQETQYF. The CDR3, as DNA: TGTGCCAGCAGCCCCCAAGAGACCCAGTACTTC. The V and J genes are TRBV7-2 and TRBJ2-5; D not resolved. Looked up from germline, CDR1 is SGHTA and CDR2 is FQGNSA. The CDR3 consists of 11 residues. V dropped 5 bases and J dropped 1 base, with 2 bases sitting between them.

This clonotype turned up a few times. The DNA is left out, because the CDR3 cannot be placed on it with certainty; the CDR3 is given as TCRdb lists it. V usage is TRBV11-2 and J usage is TRBJ1-1. Ends included, the CDR3 has 13 residues. Germline CDR1 is SGHAT and CDR2 is FQNNGV. The CDR3 loop is CASSLLFGSGASF.

This clonotype was detected once. This sequence joins TRBV15 and TRBJ1-2; no clear D. Per germline, CDR1 LNHNV and CDR2 YYDKDF (reference sequence). Deletions cut 5 bases from V and 4 bases from J, with 14 bases between. The CDR3 is 14 residues long. The CDR3 loop reads CATSVGLGGYGYTF. CDR3 bases: TGTGCCACCAGCGTCGGGCTGGGAGGCTATGGCTACACCTTC. Together with reference TRBV15 and TRBJ1-2, the CDR3 gives the full variable domain: DAMVIQNPRYQVTQFGKPVTLSCSQTLNHNVMYWYQQKSSQAPKLLFHYYDKDFNNEADTPDNFQSRRPNTSFCFLDIRSPGLGDTAMYLCATSVGLGGYGYTFGSGTRLTVV.

About this clonotype itself: This may be a read error: a much more frequent sequence differs by one nucleotide. The chain recombines TRBV6-2 or TRBV6-3 with TRBJ1-1; D unresolved. Trimming stripped 6 bases from V and 5 bases from J, with 10 bases between. Germline CDR1 MNHEY, CDR2 SVGEGT. The CDR3 runs to 12 residues. CDR3 sequence: CASSRARTEAFF. The DNA of the CDR3 is TGTGCCAGCAGCCGGGCCCGGACTGAAGCTTTCTTT.

This clonotype was detected a few times. This chain joins TRBV6-5 and TRBJ1-5, with D possibly matching TRBD1 (5 bases). The germline CDR1 and CDR2 sequences are MNHEY and SVGAGI. The ends were cut back, 2 bases at V and 4 bases at J, with 9 bases in the middle. CDR3 size: 14 residues. The CDR3 reads CASSYGGGNQPQHF. The CDR3 nucleotides are TGTGCCAGCAGTTACGGCGGGGGGAATCAGCCCCAGCATTTT.

The genes are TRBV13 and TRBJ2-7; D remains unclear. The germline V gene encodes CDR1 PRHDT and CDR2 FYEKMQ (reference sequence). The CDR3 runs 13 residues. Trimming took 5 bases from V and 0 from J, leaving 8 bases between them. CDR3: CASSDGSSYEQYF. The CDR3 DNA follows: TGTGCCAGCAGCGACGGCAGCTCCTACGAGCAGTACTTC.

V and J are TRBV10-3 and TRBJ2-1; 11 bases map to TRBD1. Germline V gene lookup returns CDR1 ENHRY and CDR2 SYGVKD. V lost 10 bases to trimming and J lost 4 bases; unmatched junction nucleotides: 12. The CDR3 consists of 16 residues. The CDR3 sequence: CATRLWGQGVYNEQFF. The CDR3 DNA reads as TGTGCCACCCGCTTATGGGGACAGGGGGTGTACAATGAGCAGTTCTTC.

This clonotype was seen ten or more times. This chain uses TRBV18 with TRBJ2-7; D is tentatively TRBD1 or TRBD2 (5 bases each). V was clipped by 5 bases and J by 0 bases, with 11 bases between them. The V gene's germline CDR1 is KGHSH and CDR2 LQKENI. This CDR3 is 14 amino acids long. CDR3 region: CASSGTVGSYEQYF. The CDR3 nucleotides read TGTGCCAGCTCAGGGACCGTCGGCTCCTACGAGCAGTACTTC.